The 12 T cell receptor beta chains presented below share a single source sample, sequenced in a study of shared clonotypes between healthy human individuals. Repertoires were generated with immunoSEQ multiplex PCR, while TCRdb's copy carries only in-frame clones and drops some. This repertoire shows about 640,000 clones, approximately 79% found once; its top ten account for approximately 1.8%. The sample comprised memory CD4+ T cells sorted from blood. As to subset: CD45RA-negative fraction. These receptors were obtained from a woman younger than 45 in good health.

The CDR3 nucleotides read TGTGCCAGCAGCCAACTAGCGGGGAGCACAGATACGCAGTATTTT. It codes for CASSQLAGSTDTQYF. The J gene is TRBJ2-3, the V gene TRBV11-3; 10 nucleotides line up with TRBD2. The ends lost 5 bases at V and 0 bases at J; junction bases unmatched: 2. From germline, CDR1 is SGHNT and CDR2 YENEEA. This CDR3 has 15 amino acids.

The chain recombines TRBV7-2 with TRBJ2-2, with D hard to call. Germline loops: CDR1 SGHTA, CDR2 FQGNSA. V lost 5 bases and J 3 bases, leaving 13 bases between the germline ends. This CDR3 comprises 15 residues. This CDR3 is CASSQGDRDTGELFF. DNA of the CDR3: TGTGCCAGCAGCCAAGGTGATAGGGACACCGGGGAGCTGTTTTTT.

The genes are TRBV25-1 and TRBJ2-1; 7 nucleotides match TRBD2. The CDR3 sequence is 16 residues long. J lost 6 bases, V lost 7 bases, and 15 bases had no gene match. Germline V gene data show CDR1 as MGHDK and CDR2 as SYGVNS. CDR3: CASTPRGSGLFNEQFF. The CDR3 DNA reads TGTGCCAGCACCCCACGGGGTAGCGGGCTGTTCAATGAGCAGTTCTTC.

A remark on this clone: Other DNA sequences in the same sample also yield this CDR3. The CDR3: CASSSGGSYEQYF. The CDR3 DNA reads TGTGCCAGCAGCTCAGGGGGCTCCTACGAGCAGTACTTC. The chain recombines TRBV7-9 with TRBJ2-7, with 7 bases aligning to TRBD1. The CDR3 is 13 amino acids. The junction had 0 bases not matched to a gene; V was cut back by 4 bases and J by 0 bases. Germline lookup yields CDR1 SEHNR and CDR2 FQNEAQ (reference sequence).

This clone was seen a handful of times. J is TRBJ1-3 and V is TRBV28, with D possibly matching TRBD1 (5 bases). The CDR3 runs 16 residues. Germline values: CDR1 MDHEN, CDR2 SYDVKM. V was clipped by 5 bases and J by 2 bases, with 16 bases between them. The CDR3 reads CASSRQGHSTGNTIYF. CDR3 in DNA: TGTGCCAGCAGTCGCCAAGGACACTCGACTGGAAACACCATATATTTT. The full variable domain, in which reference TRBV28 and TRBJ1-3 provide the parts outside the CDR3, is DVKVTQSSRYLVKRTGEKVFLECVQDMDHENMFWYRQDPGLGLRLIYFSYDVKMKEKGDIPEGYSVSREKKERFSLILESASTNQTSMYLCASSRQGHSTGNTIYFGEGSWLTVV.

The V and J genes are TRBV18 and TRBJ1-5; no clear D. The CDR3 contains 16 residues. Between the trimmed V and J ends, which lost 3 bases and 2 bases, there was a span of 14 bases. Germline V gives CDR1 KGHSH, CDR2 LQKENI. The CDR3: CASSPSSGGGNQPQHF. In DNA form, the CDR3 reads TGTGCCAGCTCACCCTCGTCTGGCGGTGGCAATCAGCCCCAGCATTTT.

This clone was counted between two and nine times. The chain is built from TRBV27 and TRBJ2-7; D gene unclear. Deletions cut 1 base from V and 5 bases from J, with 9 bases between. The CDR3 loop spans 13 amino acids. The germline V gene encodes CDR1 MNHEY and CDR2 SMNVEV (reference sequence). CDR3 nucleotides: TGTGCCAGCAGTTTATACAGAACCGACGAGCAGTACTTC. It specifies CASSLYRTDEQYF.

The table lists this clone with a few counts. The chain employs TRBV27 and TRBJ1-1; D ambiguous. V was shortened by 8 bases and J by 1 base, with 11 bases between the two germline ends. The CDR3 totals 13 residues. Germline loops: CDR1 MNHEY, CDR2 SMNVEV (reference sequence). Here the CDR3 DNA reads TGTGCCAGCTCCCCGGGTTGGAACACTGAAGCTTTCTTT. Amino acids: CASSPGWNTEAFF.

This clone was seen once. CDR3 in DNA: TGTGCCAGCAGCCAAGATCTAGGGACGGGGCAAGAGACCCAGTACTTC. Translated: CASSQDLGTGQETQYF. The chain has TRBV4-2 and TRBJ2-5; possibly TRBD1 or TRBD2 for D (5 bases each). The length of the CDR3 is 16 residues. Germline V gene sequence: CDR1 LGHNA, CDR2 YNFKEQ. Trimming left V 0 bases short and J 2 bases short, with 13 bases between.

The chain recombines TRBV7-3 with TRBJ2-2, with 9 bases aligning to TRBD1. This CDR3 is 14 amino acids long. The junction had 5 bases not matched to a gene; V was cut back by 6 bases and J by 6 bases. The germline V gene has CDR1 SGHTA and CDR2 FQGTGA. DNA for the CDR3: TGTGCCAGCAGGGACAGGGGCCATTCCGGGGAGCTGTTTTTT. Translated: CASRDRGHSGELFF. The full variable domain, its missing parts supplied by reference TRBV7-3 and TRBJ2-2, is GAGVSQTPSNKVTEKGKYVELRCDPISGHTALYWYRQSLGQGPEFLIYFQGTGAADDSGLPNDRFFAVRPEGSVSTLKIQRTERGDSAVYLCASRDRGHSGELFFGEGSRLTVL.

The chain joins TRBV28 to TRBJ2-2; D uncertain. Deletions cut 4 bases from V and 0 bases from J, with 3 bases between. From germline, CDR1 is MDHEN and CDR2 SYDVKM. This CDR3 has 13 residues. The chain's CDR3 is CASSSTNTGELFF. CDR3 in DNA: TGTGCCAGCAGTTCAACGAACACCGGGGAGCTGTTTTTT.

The gene calls are TRBV27 and TRBJ2-7; TRBD1 agrees at 7 bases. V dropped 6 bases and J dropped 3; count of bases not matched to a gene: 8. In germline, CDR1 is MNHEY, CDR2 SMNVEV (reference sequence). The CDR3 extends over 14 amino acids. The DNA of the CDR3 is TGTGCCAGCAGAAAAAGACAGGGTGACTACGAGCAGTACTTC. Amino acid sequence: CASRKRQGDYEQYF.